The TCR beta chain described here comes from a study of siplizumab effects on memory and regulatory T cells. General observations from the study: Controls showed an average of approximately 27% Treg-derived mappable alloreactive CD4+ clones, while siplizumab showed approximately 69%.

Each sample contributed roughly 100,000 TCR templates to the assay. Profiling relied on immunoSEQ multiplex PCR, and the TCRdb table lists in-frame clones only, not all of them. The data show more than 70,000 clones, roughly 94% seen once. Turning to this clone: Antigen specificity is unknown.

Sequenced sample: CD8+ T cells sorted from blood. This clonotype was obtained from a human donor in good health.

The CDR3 coding sequence is TGTGCCAGTAGTATTTCCAGCGGACACTACAATGAGCAGTTCTTC. Translation: CASSISSGHYNEQFF. The chain carries TRBV19 and TRBJ2-1; tentatively, D is TRBD1 or TRBD2 (5 bases each). Trimming cost V 3 bases and J 3 bases, with 12 bases left between them. From germline, CDR1 is LNHDA and CDR2 SQIVND (reference sequence). The CDR3 is 15 amino acids.